The 7 T cell receptor beta chains below all came from one sample that was sequenced in a study of blood T cell repertoires in COVID-19. Sequencing was performed with immunoSEQ multiplex PCR; in TCRdb, only in-frame clones are kept and a portion is missing. The table includes about 160,000 clones, about nine tenths detected once. The sample comprised peripheral blood. The receptors shown here come from a man aged 18 to 30 with acute or convalescent COVID-19.

The chain employs TRBV15 and TRBJ2-1; 9 bases are a match to TRBD2. V lost 1 base to trimming and J lost 7 bases; unmatched junction nucleotides: 11. CDR1 is LNHNV, CDR2 YYDKDF, per germline (reference sequence). The CDR3 runs 17 residues. The CDR3 is CATSRVSGTSLGNEQFF. CDR3 in DNA: TGTGCCACCAGCAGAGTCTCCGGGACTAGCTTGGGGAATGAGCAGTTCTTC.

This clone was seen just once. The chain joins TRBV5-1 to TRBJ1-1; D call uncertain. The CDR3 sequence is 14 residues long. Germline-derived CDR1 and CDR2 are SGHRS and YFSETQ. Trimming removed 6 bases from V and 0 bases from J, with 12 bases in between. CDR3 bases: TGCGCCAGCAACCCCAGAGCGATGAACACTGAAGCTTTCTTT. This encodes CASNPRAMNTEAFF.

The CDR3 DNA is TGTGCCACCAGCAGAGATTTAGGGGAATCTCACGAGCAGTACTTC. Translating gives CATSRDLGESHEQYF. The chain employs TRBV15 and TRBJ2-7, with D perhaps matching TRBD1 (5 bases). Trimming cost V 0 bases and J 5 bases, with 14 bases left between them. The germline V gene has CDR1 LNHNV and CDR2 YYDKDF (reference sequence). The CDR3 is 15 residues long.

V and J are TRBV5-6 and TRBJ2-7; D might be TRBD1 (5 bases). Germline V gene data show CDR1 as SGHDT and CDR2 as YYEEEE. Trimming cost V 2 bases and J 3 bases, with 9 bases left between them. This CDR3 has 13 amino acids. This CDR3 is CASSFQGIYEQYF. The CDR3 bases are TGTGCCAGCAGCTTTCAGGGAATCTACGAGCAGTACTTC.

The gene calls are TRBV7-8 and TRBJ2-7; TRBD1 is a possible D gene (6 bases). CDR3 length: 13 amino acids. Looked up from germline, CDR1 is SGHVS and CDR2 is FQNEAQ. The V and J ends lost 5 bases and 6 bases respectively, with 14 bases between them. The DNA of the CDR3 is TGTGCCAGCAGCCAGAAAACAGGGAGCGAGCAGTACTTC. Its translation is CASSQKTGSEQYF.

V usage is TRBV5-6 and J usage is TRBJ2-1, with D unclear. CDR1 SGHDT and CDR2 YYEEEE come from the germline V gene. V lost 0 bases, J lost 8 bases, and 15 bases lay in between. The CDR3 contains 15 residues. CDR3 coding DNA: TGTGCCAGCAGCTTGGCCCAAATCGAGGTTCATGAGCAGTTCTTC. Translating it yields CASSLAQIEVHEQFF.

The chain has TRBV6-2 or TRBV6-3 and TRBJ1-4, with no clear D. V dropped 4 bases and J dropped 4 bases, with 16 bases sitting between them. This CDR3 spans 16 amino acids. The germline V gene has CDR1 MNHEY and CDR2 SVGEGT. The CDR3 loop reads CASSSALYPFNEKLFF. The CDR3, as DNA: TGTGCCAGCAGTTCCGCACTCTACCCCTTTAATGAAAAACTGTTTTTT.